This T cell receptor beta chain appears in the sequencing data of a study of identical twins. On this clonotype itself: No antigen is known for it.

CDR3 size: 15 residues. Germline CDR1 is PRHDT and CDR2 is FYEKMQ (reference sequence). V lost 5 bases and J lost 6, with 19 bases in between. Notes on the study in general: Donors were not followed over many years; analysis was cross-sectional.

cDNA molecules carried unique molecular identifiers, and template switching added a universal primer site. MiXCR was run by TCRdb on the 5' RACE reads, yielding one entry per CDR3 protein. This sample yields 1.5 million to 2 million distinct CDR3 sequences, of which less than 35% are seen a single time; approximately 0.29% belongs to the top ten. The sequence was collected from a newborn girl in good health. The specimen sequenced was cord blood. The rearrangement links TRBV13 to TRBJ1-2, with D maybe TRBD1 (6 bases). The CDR3 sequence: CASSPRGNWGHGYTF. For the CDR3, the DNA is TGTGCCAGCAGCCCGCGGGGGAATTGGGGGCATGGCTACACCTTC.